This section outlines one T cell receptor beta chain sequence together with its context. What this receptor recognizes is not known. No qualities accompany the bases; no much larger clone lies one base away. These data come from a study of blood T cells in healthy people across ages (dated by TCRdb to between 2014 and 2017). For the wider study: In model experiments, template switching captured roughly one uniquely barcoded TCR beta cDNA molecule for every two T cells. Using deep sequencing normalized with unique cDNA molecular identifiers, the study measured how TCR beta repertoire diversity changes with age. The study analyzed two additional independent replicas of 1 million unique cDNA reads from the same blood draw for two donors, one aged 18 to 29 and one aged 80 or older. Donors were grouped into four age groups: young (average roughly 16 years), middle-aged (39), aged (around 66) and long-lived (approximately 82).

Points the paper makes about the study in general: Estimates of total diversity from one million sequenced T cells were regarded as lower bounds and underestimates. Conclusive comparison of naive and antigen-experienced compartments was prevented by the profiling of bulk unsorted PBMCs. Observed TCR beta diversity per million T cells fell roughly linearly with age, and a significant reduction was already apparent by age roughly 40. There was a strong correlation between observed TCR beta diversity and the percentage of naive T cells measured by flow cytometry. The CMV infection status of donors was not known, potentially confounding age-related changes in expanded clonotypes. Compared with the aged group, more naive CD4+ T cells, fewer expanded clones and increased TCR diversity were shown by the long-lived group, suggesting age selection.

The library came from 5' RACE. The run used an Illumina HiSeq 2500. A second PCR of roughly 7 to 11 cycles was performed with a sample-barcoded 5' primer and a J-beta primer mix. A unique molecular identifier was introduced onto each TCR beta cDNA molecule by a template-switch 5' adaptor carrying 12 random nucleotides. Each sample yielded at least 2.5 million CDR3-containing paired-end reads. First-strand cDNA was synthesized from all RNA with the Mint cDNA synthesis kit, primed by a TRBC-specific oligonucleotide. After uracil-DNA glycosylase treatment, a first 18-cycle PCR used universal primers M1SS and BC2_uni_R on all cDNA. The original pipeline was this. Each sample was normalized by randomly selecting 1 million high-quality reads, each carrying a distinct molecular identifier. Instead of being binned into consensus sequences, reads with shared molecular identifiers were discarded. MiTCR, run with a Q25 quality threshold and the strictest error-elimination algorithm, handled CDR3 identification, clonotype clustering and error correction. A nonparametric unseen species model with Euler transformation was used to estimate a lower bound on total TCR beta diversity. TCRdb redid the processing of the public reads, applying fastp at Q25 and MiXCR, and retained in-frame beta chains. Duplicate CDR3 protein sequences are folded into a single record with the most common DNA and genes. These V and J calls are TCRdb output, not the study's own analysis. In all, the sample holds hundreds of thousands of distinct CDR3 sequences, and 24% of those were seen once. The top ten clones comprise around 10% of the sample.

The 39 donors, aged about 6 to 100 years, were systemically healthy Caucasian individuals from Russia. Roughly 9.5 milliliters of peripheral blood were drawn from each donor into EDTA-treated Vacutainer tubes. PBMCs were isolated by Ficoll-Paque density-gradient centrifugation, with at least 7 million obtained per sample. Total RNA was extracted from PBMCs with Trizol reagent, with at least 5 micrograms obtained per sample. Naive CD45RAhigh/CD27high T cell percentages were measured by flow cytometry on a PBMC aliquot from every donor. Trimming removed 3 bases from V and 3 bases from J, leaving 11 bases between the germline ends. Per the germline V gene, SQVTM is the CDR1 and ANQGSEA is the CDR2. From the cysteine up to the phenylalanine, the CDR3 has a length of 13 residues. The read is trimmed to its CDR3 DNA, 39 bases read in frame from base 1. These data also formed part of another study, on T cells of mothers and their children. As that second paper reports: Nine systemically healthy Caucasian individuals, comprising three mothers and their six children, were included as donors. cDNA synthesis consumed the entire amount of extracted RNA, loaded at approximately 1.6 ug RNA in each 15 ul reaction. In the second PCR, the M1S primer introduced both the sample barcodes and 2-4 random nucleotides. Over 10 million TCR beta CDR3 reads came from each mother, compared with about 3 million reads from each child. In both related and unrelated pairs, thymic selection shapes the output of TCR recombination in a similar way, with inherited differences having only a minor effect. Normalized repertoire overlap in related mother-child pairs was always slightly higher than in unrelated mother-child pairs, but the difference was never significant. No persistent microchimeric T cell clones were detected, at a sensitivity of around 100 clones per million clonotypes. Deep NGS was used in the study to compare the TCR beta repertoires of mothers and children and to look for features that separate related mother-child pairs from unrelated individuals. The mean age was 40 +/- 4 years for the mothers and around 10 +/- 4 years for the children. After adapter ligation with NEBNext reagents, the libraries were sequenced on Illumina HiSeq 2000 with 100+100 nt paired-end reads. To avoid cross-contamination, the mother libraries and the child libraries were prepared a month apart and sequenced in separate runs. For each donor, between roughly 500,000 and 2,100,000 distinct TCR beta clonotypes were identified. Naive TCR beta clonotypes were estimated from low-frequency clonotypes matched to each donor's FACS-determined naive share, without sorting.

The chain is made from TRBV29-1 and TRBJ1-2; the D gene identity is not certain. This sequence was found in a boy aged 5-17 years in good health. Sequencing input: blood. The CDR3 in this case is CSVESDEYYGYTF. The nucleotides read TGCAGCGTTGAGTCAGACGAGTACTATGGCTACACCTTC.